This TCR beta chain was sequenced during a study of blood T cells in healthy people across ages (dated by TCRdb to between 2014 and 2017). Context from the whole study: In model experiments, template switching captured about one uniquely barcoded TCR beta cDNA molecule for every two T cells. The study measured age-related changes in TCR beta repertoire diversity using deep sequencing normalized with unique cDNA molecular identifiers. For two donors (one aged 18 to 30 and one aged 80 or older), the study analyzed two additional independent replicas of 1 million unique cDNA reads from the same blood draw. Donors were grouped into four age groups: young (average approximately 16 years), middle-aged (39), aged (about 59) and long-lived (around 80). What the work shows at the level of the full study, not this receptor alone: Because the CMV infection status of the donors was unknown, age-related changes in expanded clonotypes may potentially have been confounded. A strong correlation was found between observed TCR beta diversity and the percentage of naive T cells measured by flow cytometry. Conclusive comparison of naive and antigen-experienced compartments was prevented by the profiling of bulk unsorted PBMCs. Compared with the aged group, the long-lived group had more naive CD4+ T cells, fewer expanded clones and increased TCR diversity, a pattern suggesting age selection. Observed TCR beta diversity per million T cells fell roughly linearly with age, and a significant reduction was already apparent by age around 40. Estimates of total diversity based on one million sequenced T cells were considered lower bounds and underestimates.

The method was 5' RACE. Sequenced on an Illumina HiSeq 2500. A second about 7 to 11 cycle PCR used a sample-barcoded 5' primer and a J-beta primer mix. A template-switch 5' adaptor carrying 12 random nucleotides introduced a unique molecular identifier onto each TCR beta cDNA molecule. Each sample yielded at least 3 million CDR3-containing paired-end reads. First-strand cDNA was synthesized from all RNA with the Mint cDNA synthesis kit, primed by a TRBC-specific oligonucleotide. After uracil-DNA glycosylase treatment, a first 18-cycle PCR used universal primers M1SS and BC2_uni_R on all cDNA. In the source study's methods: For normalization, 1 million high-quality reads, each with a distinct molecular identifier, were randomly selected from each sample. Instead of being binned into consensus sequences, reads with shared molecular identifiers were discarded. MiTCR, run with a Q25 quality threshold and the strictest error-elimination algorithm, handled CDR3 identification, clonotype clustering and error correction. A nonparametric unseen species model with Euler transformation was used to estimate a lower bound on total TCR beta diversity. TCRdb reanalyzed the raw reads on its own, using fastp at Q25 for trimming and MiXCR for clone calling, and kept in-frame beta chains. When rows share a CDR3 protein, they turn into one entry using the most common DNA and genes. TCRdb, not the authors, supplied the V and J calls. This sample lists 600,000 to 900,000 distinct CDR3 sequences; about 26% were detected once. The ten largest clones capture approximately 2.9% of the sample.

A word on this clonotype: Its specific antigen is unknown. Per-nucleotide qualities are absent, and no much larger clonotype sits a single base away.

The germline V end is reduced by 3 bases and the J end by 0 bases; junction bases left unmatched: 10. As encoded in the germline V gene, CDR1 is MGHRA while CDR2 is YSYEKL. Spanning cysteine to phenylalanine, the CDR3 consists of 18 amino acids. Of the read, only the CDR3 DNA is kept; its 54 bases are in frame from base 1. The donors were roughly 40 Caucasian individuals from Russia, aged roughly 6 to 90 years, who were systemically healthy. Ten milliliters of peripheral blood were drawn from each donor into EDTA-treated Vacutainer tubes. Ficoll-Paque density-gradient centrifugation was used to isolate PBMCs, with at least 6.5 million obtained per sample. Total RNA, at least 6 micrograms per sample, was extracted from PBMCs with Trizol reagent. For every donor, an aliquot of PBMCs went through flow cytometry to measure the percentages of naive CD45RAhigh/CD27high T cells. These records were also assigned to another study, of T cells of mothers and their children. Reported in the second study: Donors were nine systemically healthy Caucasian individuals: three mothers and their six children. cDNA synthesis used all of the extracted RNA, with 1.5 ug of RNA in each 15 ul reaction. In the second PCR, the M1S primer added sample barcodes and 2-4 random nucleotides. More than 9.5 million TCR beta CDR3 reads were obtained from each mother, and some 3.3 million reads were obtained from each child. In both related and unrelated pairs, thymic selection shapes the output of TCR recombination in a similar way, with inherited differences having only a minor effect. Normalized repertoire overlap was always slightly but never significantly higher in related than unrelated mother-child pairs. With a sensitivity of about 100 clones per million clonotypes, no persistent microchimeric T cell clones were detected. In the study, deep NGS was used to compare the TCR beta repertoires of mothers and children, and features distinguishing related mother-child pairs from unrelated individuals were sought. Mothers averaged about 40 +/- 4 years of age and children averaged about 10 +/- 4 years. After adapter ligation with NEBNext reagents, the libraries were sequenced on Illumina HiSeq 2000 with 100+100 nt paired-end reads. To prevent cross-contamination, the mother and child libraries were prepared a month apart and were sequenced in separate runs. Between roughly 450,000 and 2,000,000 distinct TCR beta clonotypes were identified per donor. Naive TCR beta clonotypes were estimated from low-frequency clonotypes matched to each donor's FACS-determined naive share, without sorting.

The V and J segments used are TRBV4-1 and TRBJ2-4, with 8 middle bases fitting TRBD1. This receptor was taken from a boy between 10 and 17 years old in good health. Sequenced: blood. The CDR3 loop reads CASSQGQAKGVAKNIQYF. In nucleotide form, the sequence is TGCGCCAGCAGCCAGGGACAGGCGAAAGGGGTAGCCAAAAACATTCAGTACTTC.